This entry concerns a single T cell receptor beta chain. Its specificity is unknown. As controls, healthy donors matched for age and sex were used. An amount of RNA that ranged from roughly 0.5 to 1 ug was reverse transcribed with random hexamers. The method of amplification for TCR beta CDR3 was immunoSEQ multiplex PCR, covering 54 Vbeta and 13 Jbeta. TCRdb reprocessed the immunoSEQ multiplex PCR reads with MiXCR, giving one entry per CDR3 protein. The table shows about 22,000 distinct CDR3 sequences, with 85% to 95% occurring only once. These data come from a study of CD8 T cells in Susac syndrome. Regarding the study as a whole: The study's TCR sequencing and HLA analysis covered a relatively small number of individuals, and the study acknowledged this.

V was pared by 1 base and J by 5 bases, with 8 bases of the junction left unmatched. Germline V lookup: CDR1 DFQATT, CDR2 SNEGSKA (reference sequence). The CDR3 extends over 16 amino acids. This receptor was identified in a human donor in good health. Sequencing input: CD8+ T cells from PBMCs. The chain carries TRBV20-1 and TRBJ2-1, with 10 nucleotides matching TRBD2. CDR3 bases: TGCAGTGCTAGAGCCCCCGGGACTAGCGTCGACAATGAGCAGTTCTTC. Its protein is CSARAPGTSVDNEQFF.